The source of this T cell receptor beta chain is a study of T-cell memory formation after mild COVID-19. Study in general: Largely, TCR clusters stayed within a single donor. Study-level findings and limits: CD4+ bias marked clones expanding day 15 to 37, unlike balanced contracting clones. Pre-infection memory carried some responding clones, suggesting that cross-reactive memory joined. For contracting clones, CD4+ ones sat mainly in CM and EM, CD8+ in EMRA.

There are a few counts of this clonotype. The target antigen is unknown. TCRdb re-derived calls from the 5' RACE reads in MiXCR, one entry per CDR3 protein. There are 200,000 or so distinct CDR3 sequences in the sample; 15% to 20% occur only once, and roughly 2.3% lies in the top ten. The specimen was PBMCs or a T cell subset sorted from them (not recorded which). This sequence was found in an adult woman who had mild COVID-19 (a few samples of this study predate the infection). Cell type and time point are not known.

CDR3 bases: TGTGCCAGCAGCTTCCGGACTTACAATGAGCAGTTCTTC. Protein sequence: CASSFRTYNEQFF. This chain links TRBV3-1 with TRBJ2-1, with a possible D match to TRBD2 (5 bases). With 5 bases removed from V and 4 bases from J, the gap between germline ends came to 9 bases. Looked up from germline, CDR1 is LGHDT and CDR2 is YNNKEL (reference sequence). The CDR3 runs to 13 residues.